These 22 T cell receptor beta chains came from one sample sequenced in a study of T cells after posttransplantation cyclophosphamide. Sequencing used immunoSEQ multiplex PCR; TCRdb keeps in-frame clones, though not all of them. Sampling found 35,000 to 40,000 clones, none seen once. Material for sequencing was PBMCs. The receptor set was obtained from a man in his forties or fifties in good health, CMV-negative, and a related stem cell transplant donor.

This clone was counted many times. V usage is TRBV11-2 and J usage is TRBJ1-5; D is unclear. The V and J ends lost 1 base and 0 bases respectively, with 13 bases between them. Germline values: CDR1 SGHAT, CDR2 FQNNGV. The CDR3 runs to 17 residues. Written as DNA, the CDR3 is TGTGCCAGCAGCTTAGTCCTCCGGGGTGATAGCAATCAGCCCCAGCATTTT. It is translated as CASSLVLRGDSNQPQHF.

This clone has a count of ten or more. The chain combines TRBV6-6 with TRBJ2-1; no definite D call. Between the trimmed V and J ends, which lost 4 bases and 3 bases, there was a span of 4 bases. The CDR3 extends over 12 amino acids. CDR1 is MNHNY and CDR2 is SVGAGI in the germline V gene (reference sequence). The CDR3 DNA reads TGTGCCAGCAGTTCCGGCTACAATGAGCAGTTCTTC. Protein product: CASSSGYNEQFF.

The V and J genes are TRBV14 and TRBJ1-2, with 7 bases fitting TRBD1. J lost 5 bases, V lost 6 bases, and 6 bases had no gene match. Germline V gives CDR1 SGHDN, CDR2 FVKESK. The CDR3 totals 13 residues. CDR3 bases: TGTGCCAGCAGGCCGACAGGGACGTATGGCTACACCTTC. Its protein is CASRPTGTYGYTF.

The table lists this clone with many counts. The chain is built from TRBV19 and TRBJ2-6; D may be TRBD1 (5 bases). The germline gives CDR1 LNHDA, CDR2 SQIVND (reference sequence). This CDR3 spans 17 amino acids. V lost 4 bases to trimming and J lost 1 base, with 14 bases between them. CDR3 DNA: TGTGCCAGTAGTACCACCCCTCAGGGATCTGGGGCCAACGTCCTGACTTTC. Protein: CASSTTPQGSGANVLTF.

This clone was seen ten or more times. The CDR3 region has the DNA TGCAGCGTTGGATTCTACAGGGCTCAAGAGACCCAGTACTTC. The encoded protein is CSVGFYRAQETQYF. This sequence joins TRBV29-1 and TRBJ2-5, with D possibly matching TRBD1 (6 bases). There are 14 residues in the CDR3. The V end lost 4 bases, the J end lost 2 bases, and 14 bases lay between the germline ends. In germline, CDR1 is SQVTM, CDR2 ANQGSEA.

J is TRBJ2-1 and V is TRBV29-1; 8 bases are a match to TRBD2. J gave up 5 bases and V 7 bases, and 10 bases lay outside the gene matches. The germline CDR1 and CDR2 sequences are SQVTM and ANQGSEA. The CDR3 has 14 amino acids. DNA of the CDR3: TGCAGCGCCGTTTTAGCGGGGTTGGACAATGAGCAGTTCTTC. This translates into CSAVLAGLDNEQFF.

This clone was observed many times. The V gene is TRBV2, the J gene TRBJ1-2; 7 positions agree with TRBD1. Trimming removed 2 bases from V and 4 bases from J; junction bases left unmatched: 1. This CDR3 spans 13 amino acids. Germline V gene sequence: CDR1 SNHLY, CDR2 FYNNEI. Written as DNA, the CDR3 is TGTGCCAGCAGTGAATCAGGGGGCTATGGCTACACCTTC. It yields the protein CASSESGGYGYTF. The whole variable domain, filled in from reference TRBV2 and TRBJ1-2, reads EPEVTQTPSHQVTQMGQEVILRCVPISNHLYFYWYRQILGQKVEFLVSFYNNEISEKSEIFDDQFSVERPDGSNFTLKIRSTKLEDSAMYFCASSESGGYGYTFGSGTRLTVV.

This clone was observed many times. V gene TRBV5-4 combines with J gene TRBJ2-1, with 7 bases aligning to TRBD2. V shed 0 bases, J shed 5 bases, and the junction held 11 bases outside the gene matches. CDR1 and CDR2 (germline): SGHNT, YYREEE (reference sequence). The CDR3 runs to 17 residues. The CDR3 region is CASSLGPSGIKHNEQFF. DNA for the CDR3: TGTGCCAGCAGCTTGGGCCCCAGCGGGATTAAGCACAATGAGCAGTTCTTC.

This clone turned up a few times. The chain joins TRBV11-2 to TRBJ1-1; D unresolved. This CDR3 contains 15 residues. V was pared by 5 bases and J by 6 bases, with 19 bases between. CDR1 and CDR2 from the germline V gene are SGHAT and FQNNGV. The CDR3 sequence: CASSPVGDLRAEAFF. Written as DNA, the CDR3 is TGTGCCAGCAGCCCCGTTGGGGATTTGAGGGCTGAAGCTTTCTTT.

In this sample, this clone turned up many times. The chain employs TRBV7-2 and TRBJ2-2, with D tentatively TRBD2 (7 bases). The V and J ends lost 5 bases and 2 bases respectively, with 15 bases between them. CDR3 length equals 16 residues. Germline V gives CDR1 SGHTA, CDR2 FQGNSA. The DNA for the CDR3 is TGTGCCAGCAGCGTAGGGGGGGGCCTTAACACCGGGGAGCTGTTTTTT. Encoded protein: CASSVGGGLNTGELFF.

The V gene is TRBV7-3, the J gene TRBJ2-1; 10 nucleotides align to TRBD2. This CDR3 has 16 residues. With V trimmed by 3 bases and J by 8 bases, 10 bases remained unmatched. The germline gives CDR1 SGHTA, CDR2 FQGTGA. CDR3 sequence (DNA): TGTGCCAGCAGCTTGTCTAGCGGGAGTTTTGGGGATGAGCAGTTCTTC. Its protein product is CASSLSSGSFGDEQFF.

The V and J genes are TRBV7-9 and TRBJ2-4, with TRBD2 identical over 14 bases. V dropped 3 bases and J dropped 1; count of bases not matched to a gene: 8. In germline, CDR1 is SEHNR, CDR2 FQNEAQ (reference sequence). The CDR3 loop spans 19 amino acids. CDR3: CASSLGTSGRSGAKNIQYF. DNA of the CDR3: TGTGCCAGCAGCTTGGGGACTAGCGGGAGAAGTGGGGCCAAAAACATTCAGTACTTC.

This clone was detected many times. The rearrangement uses TRBV18 and TRBJ1-1; no reliable D call. Trimming removed 5 bases at V and 1 base at J, with 8 bases between. Germline assignment: CDR1 KGHSH and CDR2 LQKENI. CDR3 size: 13 residues. The CDR3 DNA is TGTGCCAGCTCAGACACCTCGAACACTGAAGCTTTCTTT. It specifies CASSDTSNTEAFF. Filled out from reference TRBV18 and TRBJ1-1, the complete variable domain reads NAGVMQNPRHLVRRRGQEARLRCSPMKGHSHVYWYRQLPEEGLKFMVYLQKENIIDESGMPKERFSAEFPKEGPSILRIQQVVRGDSAAYFCASSDTSNTEAFFGQGTRLTVV.

This clone was picked up many times. This chain uses TRBV5-1 with TRBJ1-1; 7 bases map to TRBD1. The CDR3 is 15 amino acids. Germline V gives CDR1 SGHRS, CDR2 YFSETQ. V shed 1 base, J shed 4 bases, and the junction held 7 bases outside the gene matches. CDR3 region: CASSLTGVAGTEAFF. The CDR3 bases are TGCGCCAGCAGCTTGACAGGGGTGGCGGGCACTGAAGCTTTCTTT.

In its sample, this clone was seen many times. CDR3 protein: CASSYRQGGNEKLFF. CDR3 coding DNA: TGTGCCAGCAGTTATAGACAGGGCGGGAATGAAAAACTGTTTTTT. The chain carries TRBV7-6 and TRBJ1-4, with TRBD1 matching 7 bases. The V gene's germline CDR1 is SGHVS and CDR2 FNYEAQ. V was clipped by 6 bases and J by 5 bases; unmatched bases: 9. The CDR3 contains 15 residues.

This clone was found many times. The gene calls are TRBV9 and TRBJ1-3, with no clear D. With 0 bases removed from V and 0 bases from J, the gap between germline ends came to 13 bases. Germline CDR1 SGDLS, CDR2 YYNGEE. The CDR3 covers 17 residues. The DNA of the CDR3 is TGTGCCAGCAGCGTAGCTCCCACGGACTACTCTGGAAACACCATATATTTT. This gives the protein CASSVAPTDYSGNTIYF.

At least ten counts were recorded for this clone. This chain connects TRBV18 to TRBJ2-2; the match to TRBD2 covers 14 bases. Germline CDR1 KGHSH, CDR2 LQKENI. This CDR3 is 16 amino acids long. J was trimmed by 5 bases and V by 8 bases; bases with no gene match: 7. The CDR3 DNA sequence: TGTGCCAGCCGTGGGACTAGCGGGAGCCAAACCGGGGAGCTGTTTTTT. Amino acids: CASRGTSGSQTGELFF.

This clone was detected ten times or more. The V call is TRBV27, the J call TRBJ1-1; TRBD1 matches 11 bases. Losses at the gene ends were 8 bases for V and 4 bases for J; bases not matched to a gene: 15. This CDR3 is built from 17 residues. Looked up from germline, CDR1 is MNHEY and CDR2 is SMNVEV (reference sequence). Written as DNA, the CDR3 is TGTGCCAGCTTGGACAGGGGGCTTCTAGGGTGGAGCACTGAAGCTTTCTTT. This translates into CASLDRGLLGWSTEAFF.

This clone was counted many times. The genes are TRBV29-1 and TRBJ2-1, with D unresolved. Germline CDR1 and CDR2: SQVTM and ANQGSEA. The CDR3 is 12 residues long. With 4 bases removed from V and 3 bases from J, the gap between germline ends came to 7 bases. CDR3 region: CSVAPSYNEQFF. Here the CDR3 DNA reads TGCAGCGTTGCCCCCAGCTACAATGAGCAGTTCTTC.

Only a few counts were recorded for this clone. A read error may account for a junction end that differs from germline. The chain joins TRBV6-5 to TRBJ2-3; 7 bases match TRBD1. This CDR3 has 13 residues. Germline V gene lookup returns CDR1 MNHEY and CDR2 SVGAGI. The CDR3 nucleotides read TGTGCCAGCCGAGACAGGGCCGGAGATGCGCAGTATTTT. Translation: CASRDRAGDAQYF.

This clone was picked up a small number of times. The chain has TRBV7-8 and TRBJ2-3; TRBD2 aligns across 7 bases. The CDR3 totals 17 residues. From germline, CDR1 is SGHVS and CDR2 FQNEAQ. J lost 4 bases, V lost 0 bases, and 10 bases had no gene match. DNA of the CDR3: TGTGCCAGCAGCTTAGCGGCAAGCGGGATGCGGTCAGATACGCAGTATTTT. Translation: CASSLAASGMRSDTQYF.

This clone showed up many times. V and J are TRBV9 and TRBJ1-2; 12 nucleotides agree with TRBD1. Germline V gene data show CDR1 as SGDLS and CDR2 as YYNGEE. Trimming at V came to 4 bases and at J to 6 bases, leaving 10 bases not matched to a gene. The CDR3 length is 16 residues. In nucleotides, the CDR3 is TGTGCCAGCAGCACAGGGACAGGGGGCGCATTTGATGGCTACACCTTC. Translated: CASSTGTGGAFDGYTF.